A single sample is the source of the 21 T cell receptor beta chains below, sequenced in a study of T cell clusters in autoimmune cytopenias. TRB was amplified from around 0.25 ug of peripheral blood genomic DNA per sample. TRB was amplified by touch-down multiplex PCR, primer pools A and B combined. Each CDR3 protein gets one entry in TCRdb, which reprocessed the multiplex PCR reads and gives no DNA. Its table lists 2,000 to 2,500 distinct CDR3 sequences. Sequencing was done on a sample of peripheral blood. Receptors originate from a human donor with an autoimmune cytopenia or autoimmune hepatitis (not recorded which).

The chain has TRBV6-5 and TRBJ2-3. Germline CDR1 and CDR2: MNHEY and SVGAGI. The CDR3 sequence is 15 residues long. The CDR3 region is CASSRPDLVADTQYF.

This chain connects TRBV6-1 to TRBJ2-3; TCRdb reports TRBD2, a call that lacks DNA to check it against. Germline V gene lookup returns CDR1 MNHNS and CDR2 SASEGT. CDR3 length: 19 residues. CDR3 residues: CASSQGLAGGPSSTDTQYF.

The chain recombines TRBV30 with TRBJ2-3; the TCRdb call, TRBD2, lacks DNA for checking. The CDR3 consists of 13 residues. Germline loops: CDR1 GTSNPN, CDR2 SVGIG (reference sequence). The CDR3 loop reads CARSLAGADTQYF.

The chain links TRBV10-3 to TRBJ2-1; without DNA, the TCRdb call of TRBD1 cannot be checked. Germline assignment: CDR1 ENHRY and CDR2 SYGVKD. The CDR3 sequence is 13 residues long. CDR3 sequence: CAISGQGANEQFF.

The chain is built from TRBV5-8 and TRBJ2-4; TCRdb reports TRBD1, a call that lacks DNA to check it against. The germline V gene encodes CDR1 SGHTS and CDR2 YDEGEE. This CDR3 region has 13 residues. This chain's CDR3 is CASSRSGRNIQYF.

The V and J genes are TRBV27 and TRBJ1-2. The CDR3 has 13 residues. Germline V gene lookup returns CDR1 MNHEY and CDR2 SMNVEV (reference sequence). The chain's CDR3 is CASSFRESYGYTF.

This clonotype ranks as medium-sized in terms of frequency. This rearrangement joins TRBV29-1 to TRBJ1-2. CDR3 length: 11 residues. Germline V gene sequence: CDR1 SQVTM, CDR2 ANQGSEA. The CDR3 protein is CSVLLGFGYTF. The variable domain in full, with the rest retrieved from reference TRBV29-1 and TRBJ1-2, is SAVISQKPSRDICQRGTSLTIQCQVDSQVTMMFWYRQQPGQSLTLIATANQGSEATYESGFVIDKFPISRPNLTFSTLTVSNMSPEDSSIYLCSVLLGFGYTFGSGTRLTVV.

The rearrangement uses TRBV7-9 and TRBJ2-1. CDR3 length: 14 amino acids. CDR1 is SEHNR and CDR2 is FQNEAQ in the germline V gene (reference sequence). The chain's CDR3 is CASSLRPYDNEQFF.

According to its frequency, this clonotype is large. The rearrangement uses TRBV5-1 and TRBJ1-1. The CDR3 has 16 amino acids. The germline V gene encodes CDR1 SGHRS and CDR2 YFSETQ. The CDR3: CASSPTPSTVNTEAFF.

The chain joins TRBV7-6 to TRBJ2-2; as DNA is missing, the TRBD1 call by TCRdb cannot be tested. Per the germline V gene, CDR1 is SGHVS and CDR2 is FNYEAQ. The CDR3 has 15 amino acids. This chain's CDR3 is CASSSDRANTGELFF.

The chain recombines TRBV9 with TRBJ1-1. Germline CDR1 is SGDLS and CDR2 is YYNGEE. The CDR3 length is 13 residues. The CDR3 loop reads CASSVVEDTEAFF.

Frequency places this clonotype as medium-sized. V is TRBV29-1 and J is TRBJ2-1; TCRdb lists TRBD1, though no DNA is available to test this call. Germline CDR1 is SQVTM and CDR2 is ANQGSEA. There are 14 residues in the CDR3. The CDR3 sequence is CSVVTGQAYNEQFF.

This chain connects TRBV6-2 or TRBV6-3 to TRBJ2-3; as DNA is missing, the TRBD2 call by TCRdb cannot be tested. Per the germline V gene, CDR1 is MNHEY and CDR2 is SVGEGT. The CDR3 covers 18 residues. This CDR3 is CASSYPQRTSRGTDTQYF.

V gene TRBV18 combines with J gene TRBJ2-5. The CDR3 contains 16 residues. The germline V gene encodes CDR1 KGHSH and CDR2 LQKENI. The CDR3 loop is CASSPQRSAGQETQYF.

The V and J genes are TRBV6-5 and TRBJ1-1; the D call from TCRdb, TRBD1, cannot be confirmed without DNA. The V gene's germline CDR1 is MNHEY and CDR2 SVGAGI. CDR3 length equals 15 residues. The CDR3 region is CASSYWGRMNTEAFF.

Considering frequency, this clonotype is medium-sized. The chain's CDR3 is CASSYFQMSEAFF. This sequence joins TRBV19 and TRBJ1-1. From germline, CDR1 is LNHDA and CDR2 SQIVND (reference sequence). This CDR3 region has 13 residues.

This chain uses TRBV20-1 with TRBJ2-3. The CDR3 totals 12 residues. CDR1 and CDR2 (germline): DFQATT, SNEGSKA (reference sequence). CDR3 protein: CSANSDTDTQYF.

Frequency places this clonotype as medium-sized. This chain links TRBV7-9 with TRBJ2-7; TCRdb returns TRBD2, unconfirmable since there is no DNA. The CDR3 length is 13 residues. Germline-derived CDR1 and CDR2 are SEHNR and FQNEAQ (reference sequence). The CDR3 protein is CASTQTSGYEQYF.

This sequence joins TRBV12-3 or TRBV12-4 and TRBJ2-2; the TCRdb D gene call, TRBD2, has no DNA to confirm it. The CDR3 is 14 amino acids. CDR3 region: CASTREGRTGELFF.

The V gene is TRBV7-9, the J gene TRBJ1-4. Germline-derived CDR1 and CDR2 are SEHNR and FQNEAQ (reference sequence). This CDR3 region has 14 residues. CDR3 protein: CASSLVGSTEKLFF.

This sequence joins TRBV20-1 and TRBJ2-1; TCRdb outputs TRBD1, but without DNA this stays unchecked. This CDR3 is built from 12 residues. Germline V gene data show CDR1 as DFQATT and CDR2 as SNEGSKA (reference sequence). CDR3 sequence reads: CSAFDRAQEQFF.